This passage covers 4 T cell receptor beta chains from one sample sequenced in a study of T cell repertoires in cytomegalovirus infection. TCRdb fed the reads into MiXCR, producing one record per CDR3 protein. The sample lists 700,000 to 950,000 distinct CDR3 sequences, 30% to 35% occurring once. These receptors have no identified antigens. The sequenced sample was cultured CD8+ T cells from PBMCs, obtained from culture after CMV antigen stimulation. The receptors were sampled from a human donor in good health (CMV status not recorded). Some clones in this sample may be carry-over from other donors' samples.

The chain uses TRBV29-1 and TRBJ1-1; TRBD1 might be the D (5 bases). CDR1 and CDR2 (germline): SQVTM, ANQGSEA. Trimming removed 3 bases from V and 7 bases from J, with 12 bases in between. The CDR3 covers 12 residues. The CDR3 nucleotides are TGCAGCGTTGAGTGGGACGGTGGTGAAGCTTTCTTT. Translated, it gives CSVEWDGGEAFF.

The CDR3 region has the DNA TGTGCCAGCAAACAGGGGGGGCCGTATAGCAATCAGCCCCAGCATTTT. The encoded protein is CASKQGGPYSNQPQHF. V is TRBV12-3 or TRBV12-4 and J is TRBJ1-5; TRBD1 agrees at 8 bases. This CDR3 has 16 amino acids. The V gene end was trimmed by 7 bases and the J gene end by 0 bases; junction bases not matched to a gene: 8.

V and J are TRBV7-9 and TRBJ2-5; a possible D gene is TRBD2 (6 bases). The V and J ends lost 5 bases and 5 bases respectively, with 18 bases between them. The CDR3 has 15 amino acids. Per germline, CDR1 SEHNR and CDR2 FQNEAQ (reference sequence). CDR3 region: CASSPGTSDRETQYF. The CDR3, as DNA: TGTGCCAGCAGCCCTGGGACTTCCGACCGTGAGACCCAGTACTTC.

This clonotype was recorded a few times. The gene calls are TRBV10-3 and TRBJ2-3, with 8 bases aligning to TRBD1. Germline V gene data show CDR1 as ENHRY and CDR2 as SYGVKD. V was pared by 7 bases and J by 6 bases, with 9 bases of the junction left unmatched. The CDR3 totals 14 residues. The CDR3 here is CAINPQGGEDTQYF. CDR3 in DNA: TGTGCCATCAATCCACAGGGGGGTGAGGATACGCAGTATTTT.